What follows are 10 T cell receptor beta chains derived from one specimen sequenced in a study of OX40 agonist ivuxolimab in advanced cancers. Assay: immunoSEQ multiplex PCR; the TCRdb copy retains only in-frame clones and omits some. The table has about 120,000 clones, approximately 92% seen once. Sequences were derived from CD4+ or CD8+ T cells sorted from blood, sampled in a trial of the OX40 agonist ivuxolimab. Every receptor here comes from an adult with an advanced solid tumor such as melanoma, head and neck, liver or kidney cancer.

The chain combines TRBV28 with TRBJ1-5, with 7 nucleotides matching TRBD1. From germline, CDR1 is MDHEN and CDR2 SYDVKM. The CDR3 sequence is 15 residues long. V was pared by 5 bases and J by 4 bases, with 8 bases of the junction left unmatched. The CDR3 sequence is CASSENYRGNQPQHF. CDR3 coding DNA: TGTGCCAGCAGTGAAAATTACAGGGGTAATCAGCCCCAGCATTTT.

The rearrangement uses TRBV5-4 and TRBJ2-3, with 12 bases aligning to TRBD1. This CDR3 contains 16 residues. The germline V gene encodes CDR1 SGHNT and CDR2 YYREEE (reference sequence). The V gene end was trimmed by 4 bases and the J gene end by 4 bases; junction bases not matched to a gene: 7. The CDR3 spells CASSPLGQGAADTQYF. In DNA, the CDR3 is TGTGCCAGCAGCCCGCTGGGACAGGGGGCGGCAGATACGCAGTATTTT.

This chain uses TRBV5-6 with TRBJ2-1, with TRBD1 matching over 8 bases. V shed 5 bases, J shed 6 bases, and the junction held 10 bases outside the gene matches. The CDR3 loop spans 15 amino acids. Germline V CDR1 and CDR2: SGHDT, YYEEEE. The CDR3 nucleotides are TGTGCCAGCAGACAGACCGGACAGGGATCCAATGAGCAGTTCTTC. Protein sequence: CASRQTGQGSNEQFF. The full variable domain, completed using reference TRBV5-6 and TRBJ2-1, is DAGVTQSPTHLIKTRGQQVTLRCSPKSGHDTVSWYQQALGQGPQFIFQYYEEEERQRGNFPDRFSGHQFPNYSSELNVNALLLGDSALYLCASRQTGQGSNEQFFGPGTRLTVL.

The rearrangement joins TRBV25-1 to TRBJ2-3; D might be TRBD2 (7 bases). The CDR3 has 16 amino acids. V dropped 1 base and J dropped 1 base, with 12 bases sitting between them. CDR1 and CDR2 (germline): MGHDK, SYGVNS. This chain's CDR3 is CASSEFAGAGTDTQYF. CDR3 coding DNA: TGTGCCAGCAGTGAATTTGCGGGGGCGGGCACAGATACGCAGTATTTT.

The V call is TRBV5-1, the J call TRBJ2-5, with TRBD2 identical over 9 bases. Germline values: CDR1 SGHRS, CDR2 YFSETQ. The V gene end was trimmed by 5 bases and the J gene end by 3 bases; junction bases not matched to a gene: 8. The CDR3 totals 15 residues. The DNA of the CDR3 is TGCGCCAGCAGGCAGCGGGGCGGGGGGGAAGAGACCCAGTACTTC. It codes for CASRQRGGGEETQYF.

This clone appeared a few times. The V and J genes are TRBV7-9 and TRBJ2-6, with 11 bases fitting TRBD1. Germline CDR1 is SEHNR and CDR2 is FQNEAQ (reference sequence). V trimming: 8 bases; J trimming: 4 bases; junction bases outside the gene matches: 16. The CDR3 runs to 19 residues. CDR3 bases: TGTGCCAGCGCCCCTGGTTTCGGACAGGGGGCATCCGGGGCCAACGTCCTGACTTTC. Amino acids: CASAPGFGQGASGANVLTF. The full variable domain, its missing parts supplied by reference TRBV7-9 and TRBJ2-6, is DTGVSQNPRHKITKRGQNVTFRCDPISEHNRLYWYRQTLGQGPEFLTYFQNEAQLEKSRLLSDRFSAERPKGSFSTLEIQRTEQGDSAMYLCASAPGFGQGASGANVLTFGAGSRLTVL.

V and J are TRBV7-2 and TRBJ1-6; 9 nucleotides agree with TRBD1. Trimming at V came to 4 bases and at J to 6 bases, leaving 7 bases not matched to a gene. This CDR3 is 16 amino acids long. Germline V gives CDR1 SGHTA, CDR2 FQGNSA. The CDR3 loop is CASSSGQGAPNSPLHF. The CDR3 coding sequence is TGTGCCAGCAGCTCGGGACAGGGAGCTCCTAATTCACCCCTCCACTTT.

The chain employs TRBV10-3 and TRBJ2-7, with D tentatively TRBD1 or TRBD2 (5 bases each). This CDR3 spans 13 amino acids. Per germline, CDR1 ENHRY and CDR2 SYGVKD. The CDR3: CGPPGRESYEQYF. The CDR3 coding sequence is TGTGGTCCCCCGGGACGGGAATCCTACGAGCAGTACTTC.

The rearrangement links TRBV7-8 to TRBJ1-5; TRBD1 aligns across 8 bases. CDR1 SGHVS and CDR2 FQNEAQ come from the germline V gene. The V gene end was trimmed by 4 bases and the J gene end by 6 bases; junction bases not matched to a gene: 5. The CDR3 loop spans 14 amino acids. The DNA of the CDR3 is TGTGCCAGCAGCTCAGACAGGGGAGGTCAGCCCCAGCATTTT. Its translation is CASSSDRGGQPQHF. Full variable domain (missing parts from reference TRBV7-8 and TRBJ1-5): GAGVSQSPRYKVAKRGQDVALRCDPISGHVSLFWYQQALGQGPEFLTYFQNEAQLDKSGLPSDRFFAERPEGSVSTLKIQRTQQEDSAVYLCASSSDRGGQPQHFGDGTRLSIL.

This clone showed up just once. The chain couples TRBV7-6 to TRBJ1-4; D remains ambiguous. V was clipped by 3 bases and J by 5 bases, with 10 bases between them. In germline, CDR1 is SGHVS, CDR2 FNYEAQ. This CDR3 spans 14 amino acids. CDR3 sequence reads: CASSLVRWNEKLFF. CDR3 sequence (DNA): TGTGCCAGCAGCTTGGTTCGGTGGAATGAAAAACTGTTTTTT.